These T cell receptor beta chains were read from a single sample in a study of T-cell memory formation after mild COVID-19. TCRdb reprocessed the 5' RACE reads via MiXCR and lists one record per CDR3 protein. The sample has around 99,000 distinct CDR3 sequences, over 13% seen once. Material for sequencing was PBMCs or a T cell subset sorted from them (not recorded which). The receptors shown here come from a man younger than 30 who had mild COVID-19 (a few samples of this study predate the infection). Cell type and time point are not known. Both conserved end residues are part of each CDR3. Fields, in order: J gene, clone size, D gene, V gene, CDR3 DNA, CDR3 protein. The D gene is left open where the match is weak. The size of a clone is reported for some rows only, either as once, few or many, or as a class for expanded clones.

j_call: TRBJ2-1; clone_size: .; d_call: TRBD1; v_call: TRBV6-5; cdr3_nt: TGTGCCAGCAGTCTCGGCAGGGGGTCCTACAATGAGCAGTTCTTC; cdr3_aa: CASSLGRGSYNEQFF
j_call: TRBJ2-1; clone_size: few; d_call: .; v_call: TRBV12-3/TRBV12-4; cdr3_nt: TGTGCCAGCAGTTACGGCAGGGGTAATGAGCAGTTCTTC; cdr3_aa: CASSYGRGNEQFF
j_call: TRBJ1-2; clone_size: .; d_call: .; v_call: TRBV12-3/TRBV12-4; cdr3_nt: TGTGCCAGCAGTTTACCTGGCCTCAACTATGGCTACACCTTC; cdr3_aa: CASSLPGLNYGYTF
j_call: TRBJ1-1; clone_size: many; d_call: .; v_call: TRBV6-6; cdr3_nt: TGTGCCAGCAGTTACGGCTGGCGGGAAAACACTGAAGCTTTCTTT; cdr3_aa: CASSYGWRENTEAFF
j_call: TRBJ2-5; clone_size: few; d_call: .; v_call: TRBV6-2/TRBV6-3; cdr3_nt: TGTGCCAGCAGTTACATGGCACTTAAAGGAGAGACCCAGTACTTC; cdr3_aa: CASSYMALKGETQYF
j_call: TRBJ1-3; clone_size: few; d_call: .; v_call: TRBV4-1; cdr3_nt: TGCGCCAGCAGCCAAGAAGGACTTTGGAACACCATATATTTT; cdr3_aa: CASSQEGLWNTIYF
j_call: TRBJ2-7; clone_size: .; d_call: .; v_call: TRBV5-5; cdr3_nt: TGTGCCAGCAGCTTCGGTTTCGTCAGACCCTACGAGCAGTACTTC; cdr3_aa: CASSFGFVRPYEQYF
j_call: TRBJ2-1; clone_size: .; d_call: TRBD2; v_call: TRBV4-1; cdr3_nt: TGCGCCAGCAGCCTCAGATCGGGGGGTACCTACAATGAGCAGTTCTTC; cdr3_aa: CASSLRSGGTYNEQFF
j_call: TRBJ2-7; clone_size: .; d_call: .; v_call: TRBV3-1; cdr3_nt: TGTGCCAGCAGCCAAGGGGGGGGCCCCTCCTACGAGCAGTACTTC; cdr3_aa: CASSQGGGPSYEQYF
j_call: TRBJ1-1; clone_size: few; d_call: TRBD1; v_call: TRBV4-2; cdr3_nt: TGTGCCAGCAGCCAAGTAACAGTAGGGGACAGGGGGAACACTGAAGCTTTCTTT; cdr3_aa: CASSQVTVGDRGNTEAFF
j_call: TRBJ2-2; clone_size: .; d_call: TRBD2; v_call: TRBV9; cdr3_nt: TGTGCCAGCAGCGGGACTCGCGGGGGGGCAGGGGAGCTGTTTTTT; cdr3_aa: CASSGTRGGAGELFF
j_call: TRBJ1-2; clone_size: .; d_call: TRBD1; v_call: TRBV7-6; cdr3_nt: TGTGCCAGCAGCTTAGGGGCAGGGGGAGGCTATGGCTACACCTTC; cdr3_aa: CASSLGAGGGYGYTF
j_call: TRBJ2-5; clone_size: .; d_call: .; v_call: TRBV3-1; cdr3_nt: TGTGCCAGCAGCTCCCAGGAGCTTCAAGAGACCCAGTACTTC; cdr3_aa: CASSSQELQETQYF
j_call: TRBJ2-3; clone_size: few; d_call: .; v_call: TRBV19; cdr3_nt: TGTGCCAGCACAGCAGATACGCAGTATTTT; cdr3_aa: CASTADTQYF
j_call: TRBJ2-3; clone_size: few; d_call: .; v_call: TRBV20-1; cdr3_nt: TGCAGTGCTAGAGGCGGATTGTTATCAGATACGCAGTATTTT; cdr3_aa: CSARGGLLSDTQYF
j_call: TRBJ2-2; clone_size: .; d_call: .; v_call: TRBV5-1; cdr3_nt: TGCGCCAGCACCCCCGTGGGGAACACCGGGGAGCTGTTTTTT; cdr3_aa: CASTPVGNTGELFF
j_call: TRBJ1-1; clone_size: .; d_call: TRBD1; v_call: TRBV12-3/TRBV12-4; cdr3_nt: TGTGCCAGCAGTTTTGAACAGGGGTTGAACACTGAAGCTTTCTTT; cdr3_aa: CASSFEQGLNTEAFF
j_call: TRBJ2-2; clone_size: few; d_call: TRBD1; v_call: TRBV5-4; cdr3_nt: TGTGCCACCAGGACAGGGGCCACCGGGGAGCTGTTTTTT; cdr3_aa: CATRTGATGELFF
j_call: TRBJ2-5; clone_size: many; d_call: .; v_call: TRBV9; cdr3_nt: TGTGCCAGCAGCGTAGGGCGGGACCAAGAGACCCAGTACTTC; cdr3_aa: CASSVGRDQETQYF
j_call: TRBJ2-7; clone_size: .; d_call: .; v_call: TRBV5-5; cdr3_nt: TGTGCCAGCAGCTGGGGACTCCGACACGAGCAGTACTTC; cdr3_aa: CASSWGLRHEQYF
j_call: TRBJ2-7; clone_size: .; d_call: .; v_call: TRBV7-2; cdr3_nt: TGTGCCAGCAGCCGGAAGGTTCTCGAATCCTACGAGCAGTACTTC; cdr3_aa: CASSRKVLESYEQYF
j_call: TRBJ1-1; clone_size: .; d_call: .; v_call: TRBV19; cdr3_nt: TGTGCCAGTACCCTGGCGCGAGGGCTGAGCACTGAAGCTTTCTTT; cdr3_aa: CASTLARGLSTEAFF
j_call: TRBJ2-3; clone_size: few; d_call: .; v_call: TRBV21-1; cdr3_nt: TGTGCCAGCAGCGGACAATCGACGGACTACTTCACAGATACGCAGTATTTT; cdr3_aa: CASSGQSTDYFTDTQYF
j_call: TRBJ2-7; clone_size: many; d_call: .; v_call: TRBV4-2; cdr3_nt: TGTGCCAGCAGCCAAGGGAAAGGGACCGACGAGCAGTACTTC; cdr3_aa: CASSQGKGTDEQYF
j_call: TRBJ2-5; clone_size: many; d_call: .; v_call: TRBV6-6; cdr3_nt: TGTGCCAGCAGTTACTCGGAGACCCAGTACTTC; cdr3_aa: CASSYSETQYF
j_call: TRBJ2-7; clone_size: .; d_call: TRBD1; v_call: TRBV6-5; cdr3_nt: TGTGCCAGCAGCCTGACAGGGAACTCCTACGAGCAGTACTTC; cdr3_aa: CASSLTGNSYEQYF
j_call: TRBJ2-3; clone_size: .; d_call: .; v_call: TRBV3-1; cdr3_nt: TGTGCCAGCAGCCACCCAGTGAGGACAGATACGCAGTATTTT; cdr3_aa: CASSHPVRTDTQYF
j_call: TRBJ1-2; clone_size: .; d_call: .; v_call: TRBV29-1; cdr3_nt: TGCAGCGGGATTGCAGGGGAATCGGGCTACACCTTC; cdr3_aa: CSGIAGESGYTF
j_call: TRBJ2-3; clone_size: few; d_call: .; v_call: TRBV7-9; cdr3_nt: TGTGCCACGTCCGGGGACTGGGCAGATACGCAGTATTTT; cdr3_aa: CATSGDWADTQYF
j_call: TRBJ2-7; clone_size: many; d_call: TRBD1; v_call: TRBV4-1; cdr3_nt: TGCGCCAGCAGCTCAGGGACAGGGAAATCCTACGAGCAGTACTTC; cdr3_aa: CASSSGTGKSYEQYF
j_call: TRBJ2-7; clone_size: .; d_call: TRBD1; v_call: TRBV29-1; cdr3_nt: TGCAGCGTCGAGCCAGGGGGCGATTACGAGCAGTACTTC; cdr3_aa: CSVEPGGDYEQYF
j_call: TRBJ2-7; clone_size: .; d_call: TRBD2; v_call: TRBV6-2/TRBV6-3; cdr3_nt: TGTGCCAGCAGTTACCCTACGGGGCCGGGGGGGCCCTACGAGCAGTACTTC; cdr3_aa: CASSYPTGPGGPYEQYF
j_call: TRBJ1-1; clone_size: few; d_call: TRBD1; v_call: TRBV7-9; cdr3_nt: TGTGCCAGCAGCTCCGACAGGGCTAGAAAGAACACTGAAGCTTTCTTT; cdr3_aa: CASSSDRARKNTEAFF
j_call: TRBJ1-6; clone_size: .; d_call: .; v_call: TRBV19; cdr3_nt: TGTGCCAGTAGTTCAGGCGGTAGCTCACCCCTCCACTTT; cdr3_aa: CASSSGGSSPLHF
j_call: TRBJ1-4; clone_size: few; d_call: .; v_call: TRBV7-8; cdr3_nt: TGTGCCAGCAGCTTACAGTCTAATGAAAAACTGTTTTTT; cdr3_aa: CASSLQSNEKLFF
j_call: TRBJ2-7; clone_size: .; d_call: TRBD1; v_call: TRBV4-1; cdr3_nt: TGCGCCAGCAGCTATCAATCGGGACAGGGGGCCTACGAGCAGTACTTC; cdr3_aa: CASSYQSGQGAYEQYF
j_call: TRBJ2-7; clone_size: .; d_call: .; v_call: TRBV4-1; cdr3_nt: TGCGCCAGCAGCCAATACTTGCGGGGCTACGAGCAGTACTTC; cdr3_aa: CASSQYLRGYEQYF
j_call: TRBJ2-1; clone_size: many; d_call: .; v_call: TRBV7-9; cdr3_nt: TGTGCCAGCAGCTTATTCGGCAATGAGCAGTTCTTC; cdr3_aa: CASSLFGNEQFF
j_call: TRBJ1-5; clone_size: .; d_call: TRBD1; v_call: TRBV24-1; cdr3_nt: TGTGCCACCAGTGATCCTAGGACAGGGCCAGATACGCAGCATTTT; cdr3_aa: CATSDPRTGPDTQHF
j_call: TRBJ1-1; clone_size: few; d_call: .; v_call: TRBV4-2; cdr3_nt: TGTGCCAGCAGCCAAGCCCAGGGACGGGATTCTGAAGCTTTCTTT; cdr3_aa: CASSQAQGRDSEAFF
j_call: TRBJ2-1; clone_size: many; d_call: .; v_call: TRBV20-1; cdr3_nt: TGCAGTGCTAGAGATGTGGGGAGCTCCTACAATGAGCAGTTCTTC; cdr3_aa: CSARDVGSSYNEQFF
j_call: TRBJ1-5; clone_size: few; d_call: .; v_call: TRBV6-6; cdr3_nt: TGTGCCAGCAGTCTGCAGGTCAATCAGCCCCAGCATTTT; cdr3_aa: CASSLQVNQPQHF
j_call: TRBJ2-5; clone_size: .; d_call: .; v_call: TRBV4-1; cdr3_nt: TGCGCCAGCAGCCAGCTACTAGGGGAGACCCAGTACTTC; cdr3_aa: CASSQLLGETQYF
j_call: TRBJ2-2; clone_size: many; d_call: .; v_call: TRBV5-1; cdr3_nt: TGCGCCAGCAGCCTGACAGGGAACACCGGGGAGCTGTTTTTT; cdr3_aa: CASSLTGNTGELFF
j_call: TRBJ2-1; clone_size: few; d_call: .; v_call: TRBV29-1; cdr3_nt: TGCAGCGTTGTAACTCGGGGGCCGGTTTCCAATGAGCAGTTCTTC; cdr3_aa: CSVVTRGPVSNEQFF
j_call: TRBJ2-1; clone_size: many; d_call: TRBD2; v_call: TRBV10-1; cdr3_nt: TGCGCCAGCAGTGCGAGCGGGGGCGTTAACAATGAGCAGTTCTTC; cdr3_aa: CASSASGGVNNEQFF
j_call: TRBJ2-7; clone_size: .; d_call: .; v_call: TRBV25-1; cdr3_nt: TGTGCCAGCAGTGTCGAAGCCAGGGTTTACGAGCAGTACTTC; cdr3_aa: CASSVEARVYEQYF
j_call: TRBJ1-2; clone_size: few; d_call: TRBD1; v_call: TRBV27; cdr3_nt: TGTGCCAGCAGTTTATCAGGACAGGGCCTCTATGGCTACACCTTC; cdr3_aa: CASSLSGQGLYGYTF
j_call: TRBJ2-3; clone_size: few; d_call: TRBD2; v_call: TRBV7-3; cdr3_nt: TGTGCCAGCAGCCCCGGGACTAGCGGGGGCACAGATACGCAGTATTTT; cdr3_aa: CASSPGTSGGTDTQYF
j_call: TRBJ1-5; clone_size: .; d_call: .; v_call: TRBV19; cdr3_nt: TGTGCCAGTAGAACCGAGGGACGTGGCAATCAGCCCCAGCATTTT; cdr3_aa: CASRTEGRGNQPQHF